The 2 T cell receptor beta chains reported below all come from one sample, sequenced in a study of shared T cell receptors in the human thymus (dated by TCRdb to the early 2020s). Receptor amplification or capture employed the immunoSEQ multiplex PCR assay. The table comes from immuneACCESS by way of TCRdb, which keeps in-frame sequences with V and J called. Part of the clones is missing from these tables; in studies checked, under half for an unresolved V gene and the rest for unknown reasons. The sample table contains more than 550,000 clones; only one count was recorded for approximately 85% of them. The ten largest clones add up to over 0.008% of the sample. This sample was also put to use in a study of human thymus T cells.

The sample was thymocytes. These receptors were taken from a girl under three years old with a congenital heart defect. Donor details come from another sample of the same person, matched by shared clones.

The chain couples TRBV4-3 to TRBJ1-1; D ambiguous. Germline lookup yields CDR1 LGHNA and CDR2 YSLEER. Trimming took 4 bases from V and 2 from J, leaving 8 bases between them. The CDR3 sequence is 13 residues long. The CDR3 reads CASSPEGNTEAFF. In DNA, the CDR3 is TGCGCCAGCAGCCCCGAGGGAAACACTGAAGCTTTCTTT.

The CDR3 bases are TGTGCCTGGATGGGGCTAGGGACAGGGGATGGGGAGCAGTACTTC. This translates into CAWMGLGTGDGEQYF. The chain uses TRBV30 and TRBJ2-7; TRBD1 matches at 10 bases. The CDR3 loop spans 15 amino acids. V was clipped by 4 bases and J by 7 bases; unmatched bases: 13. CDR1 and CDR2 from the germline V gene are GTSNPN and SVGIG (reference sequence).